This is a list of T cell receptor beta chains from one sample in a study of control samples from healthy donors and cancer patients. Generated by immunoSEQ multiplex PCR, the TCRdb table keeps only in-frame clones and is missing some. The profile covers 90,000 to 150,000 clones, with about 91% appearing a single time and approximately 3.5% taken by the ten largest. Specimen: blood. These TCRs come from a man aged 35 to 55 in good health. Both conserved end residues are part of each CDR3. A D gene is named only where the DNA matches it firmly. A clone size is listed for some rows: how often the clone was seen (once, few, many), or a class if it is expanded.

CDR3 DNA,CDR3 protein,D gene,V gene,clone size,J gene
TGTGCCAGCAGCTTATGGGGGGGCATCCAAGAGACCCAGTACTTC,CASSLWGGIQETQYF,NA,TRBV7-9,NA,TRBJ2-5
TGCGCCAGCAGCTTATTCTCTGGTACAGAGACCCAGTACTTC,CASSLFSGTETQYF,NA,TRBV5-1,NA,TRBJ2-5
TGCGCCAGCAGCCAAGGCTTCCCTAGCGGGGATGAGCAGTTCTTC,CASSQGFPSGDEQFF,TRBD2,TRBV4-1,NA,TRBJ2-1
TGTGCCAGCCAACGTCCGGGACAGGGGGCCTACGAGCAGTACTTC,CASQRPGQGAYEQYF,TRBD1,TRBV2,NA,TRBJ2-7
TGTGCCAGCGCGTCAAACTACGAGCAGTACTTC,CASASNYEQYF,NA,TRBV7-2,once,TRBJ2-7
TGTGCCAGCAGCGAGACAGGGGGCCCTAATGAAAAACTGTTTTTT,CASSETGGPNEKLFF,TRBD1,TRBV7-7,once,TRBJ1-4
TGCGCCAGCAGCTTAAACGGGGAGGTCGGGGAGCTGTTTTTT,CASSLNGEVGELFF,NA,TRBV5-1,NA,TRBJ2-2
TGTGCCAGCAGCTTTACAGGGCATGGCTACACCTTC,CASSFTGHGYTF,NA,TRBV11-3,NA,TRBJ1-2
TGTGCCAGCAGCGAATCGCTAACAGGGGCTCCCTATGGCTACACCTTC,CASSESLTGAPYGYTF,TRBD1,TRBV9,once,TRBJ1-2
TGTGCCAGCAGCTTACTGGCTAGCGGGGGGGCCTGGACCGGGGAGCTGTTTTTT,CASSLLASGGAWTGELFF,TRBD2,TRBV11-3,NA,TRBJ2-2
TGTGCCAGCACCCAGAGGACAGGGGGCCTACCCCCGTTCTTC,CASTQRTGGLPPFF,TRBD1,TRBV6-5,NA,TRBJ2-1